Listed below are T cell receptor beta chains from one sample, sequenced in a study of Graves' ophthalmopathy and Graves' hyperthyroidism. TCRdb processed the multiplex PCR reads anew with MiXCR; each CDR3 protein has one entry. The sample includes 1 million to 1.3 million distinct CDR3 sequences, less than 45% seen only once; the top ten take 11%. The sequenced sample was peripheral blood or thyroid tissue (not recorded which). The source of these receptors is an adult man with Graves' hyperthyroidism. Both conserved end residues are part of each CDR3. The D gene is left open where the match is weak. Size is stated for part of the rows, as once, few or many counts, or as a class when the clone is expanded.

v_gene: TRBV29-1
j_gene: TRBJ2-5
abundance: .
d_gene: TRBD2
CDR3nt: TGCAGCGCTAGCGGGAGGGAGACCATACAAGAGACCCAGTACTTC
CDR3aa: CSASGRETIQETQYF

v_gene: TRBV29-1
j_gene: TRBJ1-2
abundance: many
d_gene: .
CDR3nt: TGCAGCGTTGCCGGACGGAGCTATGGCTACACCTTC
CDR3aa: CSVAGRSYGYTF

v_gene: TRBV29-1
j_gene: TRBJ2-7
abundance: many
d_gene: TRBD1
CDR3nt: TGCAGCGCCGGCCGGACAGGGGATCACGACGAGCAGTACTTC
CDR3aa: CSAGRTGDHDEQYF

v_gene: TRBV20-1
j_gene: TRBJ1-2
abundance: many
d_gene: .
CDR3nt: TGCAGTGCTCGACCCCGGACGGGCTATGGCTACACCTTC
CDR3aa: CSARPRTGYGYTF

v_gene: TRBV11-2
j_gene: TRBJ1-5
abundance: .
d_gene: TRBD1
CDR3nt: TGTGCCAGCAGCTTCAAGGGGGCAAGGGCCCAGCATTTT
CDR3aa: CASSFKGARAQHF

v_gene: TRBV19
j_gene: TRBJ2-5
abundance: many
d_gene: .
CDR3nt: TGTGCCAGTAGTGTTATCGGGACTGAAGAGACCCAGTACTTC
CDR3aa: CASSVIGTEETQYF

v_gene: TRBV4-3
j_gene: TRBJ1-4
abundance: many
d_gene: TRBD1
CDR3nt: TGCGCCAGCAGCTCTCGACAGGGCAGTGAAAAACTGTTTTTT
CDR3aa: CASSSRQGSEKLFF

v_gene: TRBV24-1
j_gene: TRBJ2-5
abundance: .
d_gene: .
CDR3nt: TGTGCCACCAGCGAGGCGGGCAATCAGCCCCAGTACTTC
CDR3aa: CATSEAGNQPQYF

v_gene: TRBV10-3
j_gene: TRBJ1-2
abundance: once
d_gene: .
CDR3nt: TGTGCCAGCAAGACAGATCCCGGGCGGAACTATGGCTACACCTTC
CDR3aa: CASKTDPGRNYGYTF

v_gene: TRBV10-3
j_gene: TRBJ2-5
abundance: many
d_gene: .
CDR3nt: TGTGCCATCAGTGATGCAATTGAGAGAACCCAGTACTTC
CDR3aa: CAISDAIERTQYF

v_gene: TRBV7-2
j_gene: TRBJ2-5
abundance: .
d_gene: .
CDR3nt: TGTGCCCAGCAGATATGGAGCGGGCACGGGGAGACCCAGTACTTC
CDR3aa: CAQQIWSGHGETQYF

v_gene: TRBV10-3
j_gene: TRBJ1-1
abundance: few
d_gene: .
CDR3nt: TGTGCCATCAGGGGGGGGACTGATGAAGCTTTCTTT
CDR3aa: CAIRGGTDEAFF

v_gene: TRBV11-2
j_gene: TRBJ2-7
abundance: once
d_gene: .
CDR3nt: TGTGCCAGCAGCGTAGGACTGGGGGGTTCCTACGAGCAGTACTTC
CDR3aa: CASSVGLGGSYEQYF

v_gene: TRBV11-2
j_gene: TRBJ2-2
abundance: .
d_gene: TRBD2
CDR3nt: TGTGCCAGCACCCGGACGGGGGGAAACACCGGGGAGCTGTTTTTT
CDR3aa: CASTRTGGNTGELFF

v_gene: TRBV29-1
j_gene: TRBJ1-5
abundance: .
d_gene: .
CDR3nt: TGCAGCGTGGGGGAAGGGGCGGGACAGCCCCAGCATTTT
CDR3aa: CSVGEGAGQPQHF

v_gene: TRBV12-3/TRBV12-4
j_gene: TRBJ2-2
abundance: few
d_gene: .
CDR3nt: TGTGCCAGCAGTTTCTCCCGGGAGCTGTTTTTT
CDR3aa: CASSFSRELFF

v_gene: TRBV4-3
j_gene: TRBJ1-2
abundance: many
d_gene: .
CDR3nt: TGCGCCAGCAGCCAAGAATCGTCATTTAACTATGGCTACACCTTC
CDR3aa: CASSQESSFNYGYTF

v_gene: TRBV10-3
j_gene: TRBJ1-5
abundance: .
d_gene: .
CDR3nt: TGTGCCAGCAGTTACGGGACCAGCAATCAGCCCCAGCATTTT
CDR3aa: CASSYGTSNQPQHF

v_gene: TRBV5-4
j_gene: TRBJ1-1
abundance: .
d_gene: TRBD1
CDR3nt: TGTGCCAGCAGCTTGGATCTGGGACAGATTAACACTGAAGCTTTCTTT
CDR3aa: CASSLDLGQINTEAFF

v_gene: TRBV6-5
j_gene: TRBJ1-1
abundance: few
d_gene: .
CDR3nt: TGTGCCAGCAGCGCCCTTCGGGAGAACACTGAAGCTTTCTTT
CDR3aa: CASSALRENTEAFF

v_gene: TRBV7-6
j_gene: TRBJ1-2
abundance: .
d_gene: .
CDR3nt: TGTGCCAGCAGCTTGGGTCGGTCTGGCTATGGCTACACCTTC
CDR3aa: CASSLGRSGYGYTF

v_gene: TRBV14
j_gene: TRBJ1-6
abundance: many
d_gene: .
CDR3nt: TGTGCCAGCGGACAAGGGACCCTAGGTTCACCCCTCCACTTT
CDR3aa: CASGQGTLGSPLHF

v_gene: TRBV29-1
j_gene: TRBJ2-5
abundance: many
d_gene: TRBD2
CDR3nt: TGCAGCGTCGCCGAGACTAGCGGGAGTTCCCAGTACTTC
CDR3aa: CSVAETSGSSQYF

v_gene: TRBV6-5
j_gene: TRBJ2-7
abundance: few
d_gene: TRBD2
CDR3nt: TGTGCCAGCAGGTACCTGGGACTAGCGGGAGACTACGAGCAGTACTTC
CDR3aa: CASRYLGLAGDYEQYF

v_gene: TRBV29-1
j_gene: TRBJ2-6
abundance: few
d_gene: .
CDR3nt: TGCAGCGCGGCTTTCCCCTCTGGGGCCAACGTCCTGACTTTC
CDR3aa: CSAAFPSGANVLTF

v_gene: TRBV7-9
j_gene: TRBJ2-7
abundance: .
d_gene: .
CDR3nt: TGTGCCAGCAGACCGCAGGGAGTGTACGAGCAGTACTTC
CDR3aa: CASRPQGVYEQYF

v_gene: TRBV6-5
j_gene: TRBJ1-2
abundance: few
d_gene: .
CDR3nt: TGTGCCAGCAGCCGTACAAAATCTAACTATGGCTACACCTTC
CDR3aa: CASSRTKSNYGYTF

v_gene: TRBV11-2
j_gene: TRBJ1-5
abundance: many
d_gene: .
CDR3nt: TGTGCCAGCAGCCGGAACCCCGGGGGCCAGCCCCAGCATTTT
CDR3aa: CASSRNPGGQPQHF

v_gene: TRBV19
j_gene: TRBJ2-7
abundance: .
d_gene: TRBD1
CDR3nt: TGTGCCAGTAAGGGACCGGGACAGGGATCCTACGAGCAGTACTTC
CDR3aa: CASKGPGQGSYEQYF

v_gene: TRBV10-3
j_gene: TRBJ1-2
abundance: many
d_gene: .
CDR3nt: TGTGCCGCAGCCGGGACATACATTAACTATGGCTACACCTTC
CDR3aa: CAAAGTYINYGYTF

v_gene: TRBV10-3
j_gene: TRBJ1-6
abundance: many
d_gene: .
CDR3nt: TGTGCCATCAGTGAGCGGAGGGAGCCAAATTCACCCCTCCACTTT
CDR3aa: CAISERREPNSPLHF

v_gene: TRBV20-1
j_gene: TRBJ1-4
abundance: many
d_gene: TRBD1
CDR3nt: TGCAGTGCTAGCGGGACAGGGGGCCCAAATGAAAAACTGTTTTTT
CDR3aa: CSASGTGGPNEKLFF

v_gene: TRBV4-1
j_gene: TRBJ1-2
abundance: many
d_gene: .
CDR3nt: TGCGCCAGCAGCCAAACACAGGTTAACTATGGCTACACCTTC
CDR3aa: CASSQTQVNYGYTF

v_gene: TRBV7-3
j_gene: TRBJ1-1
abundance: .
d_gene: .
CDR3nt: TGCGCCAGCAGCCTCAGTGGAACACCAGGGATTACTGAAGCTTTCTTT
CDR3aa: CASSLSGTPGITEAFF

v_gene: TRBV25-1
j_gene: TRBJ1-2
abundance: .
d_gene: TRBD1
CDR3nt: TGTGCCAGCAGTGCTAGAAGTGACAGGGTTAGTGGCTACACCTTC
CDR3aa: CASSARSDRVSGYTF

v_gene: TRBV9
j_gene: TRBJ2-7
abundance: .
d_gene: .
CDR3nt: TGTGCCAGCAGCGTTCCCGGGGCCGAGCAGTACTTC
CDR3aa: CASSVPGAEQYF

v_gene: TRBV6-5
j_gene: TRBJ2-7
abundance: many
d_gene: .
CDR3nt: TGTGCCAGCAGCAGGGCACAGCGAACCTACGAGCAGTACTTC
CDR3aa: CASSRAQRTYEQYF

v_gene: TRBV5-4
j_gene: TRBJ1-4
abundance: .
d_gene: .
CDR3nt: TGTGCCAGCAGCTCCCGGGACTTTAATGAAAAACTGTTTTTT
CDR3aa: CASSSRDFNEKLFF

v_gene: TRBV6-5
j_gene: TRBJ1-5
abundance: many
d_gene: TRBD1
CDR3nt: TGTGCCAGCAGTTCTGGAGGCCCAGGGGGAAGGAATCAGCCCCAGCATTTT
CDR3aa: CASSSGGPGGRNQPQHF

v_gene: TRBV19
j_gene: TRBJ1-5
abundance: .
d_gene: .
CDR3nt: TGTGCCAGCAGCCTGGGGGGTTGGAATCAGCCCCAGCATTTT
CDR3aa: CASSLGGWNQPQHF

v_gene: TRBV5-4
j_gene: TRBJ2-7
abundance: .
d_gene: .
CDR3nt: TGTGCCAGCAGCTTGGCCCACGGCGCTGCCTACGAGCAGTACTTC
CDR3aa: CASSLAHGAAYEQYF

v_gene: TRBV5-5
j_gene: TRBJ2-7
abundance: many
d_gene: .
CDR3nt: TGTGCCAGCAGCCGCAGGGTCACCTACGAGCAGTACTTC
CDR3aa: CASSRRVTYEQYF

v_gene: TRBV7-8
j_gene: TRBJ2-7
abundance: .
d_gene: .
CDR3nt: TGTGCCAGCAGCTTAGCGTTCTGGGACCCGAACCCCTACGAGCAGTACTTC
CDR3aa: CASSLAFWDPNPYEQYF

v_gene: TRBV27
j_gene: TRBJ1-2
abundance: few
d_gene: .
CDR3nt: TGTGCCAGCAGTTCGAGGGCGCAGAACTATGGCTACACCTTC
CDR3aa: CASSSRAQNYGYTF

v_gene: TRBV20-1
j_gene: TRBJ1-6
abundance: .
d_gene: .
CDR3nt: TGCAGTGCTAGAGTCCAGGGGAAGTCACCCCTCCACTTT
CDR3aa: CSARVQGKSPLHF

v_gene: TRBV5-1
j_gene: TRBJ2-2
abundance: .
d_gene: .
CDR3nt: TGCGCCAGCAAGGAGGGAGGACAGAACACCGGGGAGCTGTTTTTT
CDR3aa: CASKEGGQNTGELFF

v_gene: TRBV4-2
j_gene: TRBJ1-6
abundance: many
d_gene: .
CDR3nt: TGTGCCAGCAGCCAAGCGTCAGGGCTTAATTCACCCCTCCACTTT
CDR3aa: CASSQASGLNSPLHF

v_gene: TRBV7-2
j_gene: TRBJ2-7
abundance: many
d_gene: .
CDR3nt: TGTGCCAGCAGCTTAGCCTCGACAGCCAACTACGAGCAGTACTTC
CDR3aa: CASSLASTANYEQYF

v_gene: TRBV20-1
j_gene: TRBJ2-7
abundance: many
d_gene: .
CDR3nt: TGCAGTGCCAGGGGGGTTGGCGAGCAGTACTTC
CDR3aa: CSARGVGEQYF

v_gene: TRBV9
j_gene: TRBJ2-5
abundance: .
d_gene: .
CDR3nt: TGTGCCAGCAGCTTGATGGGTCGTTTGAGTCAGCCCCAGTACTTC
CDR3aa: CASSLMGRLSQPQYF

v_gene: TRBV19
j_gene: TRBJ1-2
abundance: .
d_gene: TRBD1
CDR3nt: TGTGCCAGTAGTACGAGGACAGGGGGTGGCAATGGCTACACCTTC
CDR3aa: CASSTRTGGGNGYTF

v_gene: TRBV6-6
j_gene: TRBJ2-7
abundance: many
d_gene: .
CDR3nt: TGTGCCAGCAGTTACTCAAGGGATACCTACGAGCAGTACTTC
CDR3aa: CASSYSRDTYEQYF